Each of the 11 T cell receptor beta chains below was sequenced from the same sample in a study of vaccination effects on CD4 cells after COVID-19. Their cognate antigens are unknown. The method was immunoSEQ multiplex PCR; TCRdb's version includes in-frame clones alone and lacks a portion of them. The data show about 44,000 clones, with over 60% seen just once and around 3.3% held by the top ten. Investigators separated out CD4+ T cells once 10 days of culture had passed. This person caught SARS-CoV-2 sometime from March to December 2020, and PCR testing confirmed the infection. Participants were vaccinated with two doses of either the BNT162b2 or mRNA-1273 vaccine. Here the sequenced sample was CD4+ T cells from PBMCs cultured without peptide, taken after COVID-19 vaccination. These receptors came from a human donor who had a prior SARS-CoV-2 infection.

The chain has TRBV6-1 and TRBJ2-5; D not certain. Germline CDR1 reads MNHNS; CDR2 reads SASEGT. V shed 2 bases and J shed 4 bases, with 17 bases lying between them. CDR3 length: 16 residues. This chain's CDR3 is CASSEYAGLSSETQYF. DNA for the CDR3: TGTGCCAGCAGTGAATACGCAGGATTATCGTCAGAGACCCAGTACTTC.

The rearrangement uses TRBV7-2 and TRBJ1-5; a weak D match, TRBD1 (5 bases). The ends were cut back, 1 base at V and 8 bases at J, with 15 bases in the middle. CDR1 is SGHTA and CDR2 is FQGNSA in the germline V gene. This CDR3 spans 15 amino acids. The CDR3, as DNA: TGTGCCAGCAGCTTAGAAGGGTCGGGGCAGAAGCCCCAGCATTTT. Amino acids: CASSLEGSGQKPQHF.

The V and J genes are TRBV27 and TRBJ2-5; 9 bases agree with TRBD1. This CDR3 comprises 18 residues. Trimming removed 3 bases from V and 2 bases from J; junction bases left unmatched: 13. Germline-derived CDR1 and CDR2 are MNHEY and SMNVEV (reference sequence). The DNA of the CDR3 is TGTGCCAGCAGTTTGCATTTACGTTCGGGACAGGGACAAGAGACCCAGTACTTC. This encodes CASSLHLRSGQGQETQYF.

This chain joins TRBV11-3 and TRBJ1-6; the D is unclear. CDR1 SGHNT and CDR2 YENEEA come from the germline V gene. V was clipped by 5 bases and J by 8 bases, with 10 bases between them. The CDR3 extends over 13 amino acids. The CDR3 loop reads CASSLRPDSPLHF. As DNA, the CDR3 is TGTGCCAGCAGCCTACGACCGGATTCACCCCTCCACTTT.

This sequence joins TRBV3-1 (or the pseudogene TRBV3-2) and TRBJ2-3; possible D gene TRBD1, 5 bases. Trimming left V 1 base short and J 2 bases short, with 13 bases between. The germline gives CDR1 LGHDT, CDR2 YNNKEL (reference sequence). The CDR3 contains 16 residues. The DNA for the CDR3 is TGTGCCAGCAGCCAAGTCCCACAGGACAACACAGATACGCAGTATTTT. This codes for CASSQVPQDNTDTQYF.

The rearrangement joins TRBV19 to TRBJ2-7; 7 bases fit TRBD1. This CDR3 contains 15 residues. The trim removed 5 bases at V and 7 bases at J, leaving 14 bases unmatched. Germline V lookup: CDR1 LNHDA, CDR2 SQIVND (reference sequence). CDR3: CASSQNRGPDSEQYF. CDR3 coding DNA: TGTGCCAGTAGTCAAAACAGGGGTCCGGACTCTGAGCAGTACTTC.

The chain joins TRBV4-1 to TRBJ1-6; 8 bases agree with TRBD1. Losses at the gene ends were 1 base for V and 7 bases for J; bases not matched to a gene: 6. CDR1 is MGHRA and CDR2 is YSYEKL in the germline V gene. CDR3 length equals 16 residues. The CDR3 loop is CASSQGWTGRNSPLHF. The CDR3 region has the DNA TGCGCCAGCAGCCAAGGTTGGACAGGGCGAAATTCACCCCTCCACTTT.

In this sample, this clone turned up a few times. This chain uses TRBV4-1 with TRBJ1-6, with a weak D call TRBD1 (6 bases). Germline values: CDR1 MGHRA, CDR2 YSYEKL. Trimming shortened V by 0 bases and J by 7 bases, and 22 bases separated the two germline ends. This CDR3 spans 19 amino acids. CDR3 DNA: TGCGCCAGCAGCCAAGAACGTCTCAACGGGGAGGGGGGGAATTCACCCCTCCACTTT. Protein sequence: CASSQERLNGEGGNSPLHF.

CDR3 sequence reads: CASSQARTSGGNPQETQYF. CDR3 DNA sequence: TGTGCCAGCAGCCAAGCTAGAACTAGCGGGGGGAACCCACAAGAGACCCAGTACTTC. The chain employs TRBV3-1 (or the pseudogene TRBV3-2) and TRBJ2-5; TRBD2 aligns across 12 bases. CDR1 and CDR2 from the germline V gene are LGHDT and YNNKEL (reference sequence). The CDR3 is 19 residues long. The V gene end was trimmed by 1 base and the J gene end by 2 bases; junction bases not matched to a gene: 11.

The chain combines TRBV18 with TRBJ1-5; maybe TRBD1 (5 bases). The germline V gene has CDR1 KGHSH and CDR2 LQKENI. The CDR3 sequence is 13 residues long. The V end was cut by 3 bases, the J end by 6 bases, with 9 bases between. The CDR3 sequence: CASSPDGGQPQHF. The DNA of the CDR3 is TGTGCCAGCTCACCGGACGGGGGTCAGCCCCAGCATTTT.

The rearrangement uses TRBV5-1 and TRBJ1-2; D unclear. The CDR3 has 13 residues. The ends were cut back, 6 bases at V and 4 bases at J, with 13 bases in the middle. The germline V gene has CDR1 SGHRS and CDR2 YFSETQ. The CDR3 DNA sequence: TGCGCCAGCACGACTGAGAAAGGCTATGGCTACACCTTC. Amino acids: CASTTEKGYGYTF.